This T cell receptor (beta chain) came from a study of blood T cell repertoires in COVID-19 (dated by TCRdb to the early 2020s). Background for the entire study: Collaborator samples came from the United States, Italy and Spain and covered acute and convalescent phases of COVID-19. The repertoires were released in a freely available public database intended as a resource for research on the immune response to SARS-CoV-2. The sample metadata nearly always contained a de-identified subject ID, COVID-19 status, age in years and sex. The prospective study material was composed of cDNA or gDNA derived from T cells, B-cell-depleted T cells, or PBMCs. Deeply sampled blood TCRbeta repertoires from subjects exposed to, actively infected with, or recovered from COVID-19 were included in the dataset. The samples were drawn from the first 160 participants of the ongoing ImmuneRACE study and from 1,254 subjects provided by 6 global collaborators. Where HLA class I and class II types were available, the types were taken from metadata supplied by the sample provider, not from assay-based typing.

The CDR3 covers 16 residues, taking in both the cysteine and the phenylalanine. The retained sequence is limited to the CDR3, 48 bases, with the frame set at the first base. CDR1 is given as SGDLS and CDR2 as YYNGEE, both from the germline V gene. V has 3 bases trimmed and J has 5 bases trimmed; junction bases matching no gene number 5. Whole blood was collected in K2EDTA tubes by collaborating institutions according to the institutions' own protocols. For TCRbeta analysis, collaborator samples were shipped as frozen whole blood, as isolated PBMCs, or as DNA extracted from either sample type. The immunoSEQ Assay, a bias-controlled multiplex PCR, was used to amplify TCRbeta CDR3 regions from genomic DNA. The authors' analysis ran thus. Within the assay, amplification of reference gene primers was used to estimate how many nucleated cells each sample contained. Sequence reads were collapsed and filtered to measure the absolute abundance of every unique TCRbeta CDR3 rearrangement. Productive Simpson clonality was computed per sample as the square root of Simpson's diversity index over productive rearrangements. TCRdb mirrors the immuneACCESS table, restricted to in-frame sequences. Some clones are absent from its copies; in checked studies, under half trace to an unresolved V gene, and the reason for the others is unknown. That table furnishes V, J and clone size, whereas the DNA furnished D and trimming. The sample table contains approximately 380,000 clones; only one count was recorded for around 84% of them. The biggest ten clones account for 3.5% to 4% of the sample.

What the work shows at the level of the full study, not this receptor alone: The quantity of clinical and demographic metadata differed by source and by participant and was supplied without curation.

A note on this clone: Its target antigen remains unknown. Nothing much larger sits one base from this clone, and base qualities are not available.

The specimen sequenced was peripheral blood. The sequence links TRBV9 to TRBJ2-5; TRBD2 aligns with 15 central bases. The receptor's source is a woman aged 18-29 years with acute or convalescent COVID-19. Here the CDR3 is given as CASSAGLAGGEETQYF. In nucleotide form, the sequence is TGTGCCAGCAGCGCGGGACTAGCGGGAGGTGAGGAGACCCAGTACTTC.